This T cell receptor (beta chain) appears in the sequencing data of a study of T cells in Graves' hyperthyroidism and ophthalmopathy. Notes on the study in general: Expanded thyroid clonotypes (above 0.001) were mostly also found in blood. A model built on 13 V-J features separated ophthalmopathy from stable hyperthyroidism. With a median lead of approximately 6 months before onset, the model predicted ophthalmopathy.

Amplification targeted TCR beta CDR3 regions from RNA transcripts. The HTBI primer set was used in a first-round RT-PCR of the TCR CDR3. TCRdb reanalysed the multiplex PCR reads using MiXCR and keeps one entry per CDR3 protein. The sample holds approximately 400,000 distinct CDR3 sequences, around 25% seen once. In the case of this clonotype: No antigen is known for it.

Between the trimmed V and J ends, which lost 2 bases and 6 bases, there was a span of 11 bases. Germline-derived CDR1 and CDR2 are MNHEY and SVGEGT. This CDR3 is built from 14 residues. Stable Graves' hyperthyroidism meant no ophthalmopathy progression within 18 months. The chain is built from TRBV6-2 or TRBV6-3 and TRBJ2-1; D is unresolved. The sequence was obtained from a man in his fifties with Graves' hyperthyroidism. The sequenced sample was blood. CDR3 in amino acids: CASSYASGSNEQFF. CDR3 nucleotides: TGTGCCAGCAGTTACGCCTCAGGAAGCAATGAGCAGTTCTTC.